The 25 T cell receptor beta chains below come from one sample, sequenced in a study of siplizumab effects on memory and regulatory T cells. Method: immunoSEQ multiplex PCR; TCRdb's copy keeps in-frame clones and lacks some. Among 55,000 to 70,000 clones listed, 85% to 95% were seen once. Specimen: CD8+ T cells sorted from blood. The source is a human donor in good health.

On this clone itself: The sample holds other DNA sequences that translate to the same CDR3. The chain uses TRBV6-1 and TRBJ2-7, with D maybe TRBD2 (5 bases). There are 12 residues in the CDR3. V lost 1 base to trimming and J lost 4 bases, with 5 bases between them. Germline assignment: CDR1 MNHNS and CDR2 SASEGT. The CDR3 DNA reads as TGTGCCAGCAGTGAAGGCGGGTACGAGCAGTACTTC. This translates into CASSEGGYEQYF.

The chain carries TRBV10-3 and TRBJ2-7, with 13 bases aligning to TRBD2. Losses at the gene ends were 4 bases for V and 5 bases for J; bases not matched to a gene: 8. The CDR3 runs to 16 residues. The V gene's germline CDR1 is ENHRY and CDR2 SYGVKD. The CDR3 loop is CAISGPGLAGVHEQYF. The CDR3, as DNA: TGTGCCATCAGTGGACCCGGACTAGCGGGAGTCCACGAGCAGTACTTC.

The chain recombines TRBV6-6 with TRBJ2-3, with 9 bases matching TRBD2. V was clipped by 5 bases and J by 5 bases; unmatched bases: 5. The germline CDR1 and CDR2 sequences are MNHNY and SVGAGI (reference sequence). CDR3 size: 14 residues. The CDR3 loop is CASSRGGEIDTQYF. In nucleotides, the CDR3 is TGTGCCAGCAGTCGCGGGGGGGAGATAGATACGCAGTATTTT.

Concerning this clone itself: Other DNA sequences of this sample code for an identical CDR3. The chain uses TRBV6-1 and TRBJ2-7; D assignment may be TRBD1 or TRBD2 (5 bases each). Trimming took off 1 base at V and 1 base at J, with 5 bases between the two ends. Germline lookup yields CDR1 MNHNS and CDR2 SASEGT. The CDR3 has 13 residues. CDR3: CASSEGGSYEQYF. DNA of the CDR3: TGTGCCAGCAGTGAAGGGGGGTCCTACGAGCAGTACTTC.

This chain uses TRBV9 with TRBJ2-1; 7 nucleotides agree with TRBD2. The J segment lost 3 bases and the V segment lost 0 bases, leaving 3 bases of the junction unmatched. This CDR3 region has 15 residues. Per germline, CDR1 SGDLS and CDR2 YYNGEE. The CDR3 DNA reads TGTGCCAGCAGCGTAGACGGGGGGTACTACAATGAGCAGTTCTTC. This translates into CASSVDGGYYNEQFF.

The CDR3 DNA sequence: TGTGCCAGCAGCTTAGCCTCGCGCTTTCAAGAGACCCAGTACTTC. This encodes CASSLASRFQETQYF. V usage is TRBV11-3 and J usage is TRBJ2-5; D not resolved. Trimming took 1 base from V and 2 from J, leaving 11 bases between them. This CDR3 comprises 15 residues. The germline CDR1 and CDR2 sequences are SGHNT and YENEEA. Full variable domain (missing parts from reference TRBV11-3 and TRBJ2-5): EAGVVQSPRYKIIEKKQPVAFWCNPISGHNTLYWYLQNLGQGPELLIRYENEEAVDDSQLPKDRFSAERLKGVDSTLKIQPAELGDSAVYLCASSLASRFQETQYFGPGTRLLVL.

This CDR3 reads CASSHRTSALSSYEQYF. The CDR3, as DNA: TGTGCCAGCAGCCACCGAACTAGCGCACTAAGCTCCTACGAGCAGTACTTC. The gene calls are TRBV4-2 and TRBJ2-7; TRBD2 agrees at 7 bases. The germline CDR1 and CDR2 sequences are LGHNA and YNFKEQ. The CDR3 covers 17 residues. V lost 3 bases and J lost 0; bases outside the gene matches: 11.

The chain employs TRBV27 and TRBJ2-1; 9 positions match TRBD2. The V and J ends lost 6 bases and 3 bases, in that order; junction bases with no gene match: 9. Germline CDR1 and CDR2: MNHEY and SMNVEV (reference sequence). The CDR3 is made up of 16 amino acids. The CDR3 region has the DNA TGTGCCAGCAGCCCGATACTAGCGGGCCTCTACAATGAGCAGTTCTTC. Its protein product is CASSPILAGLYNEQFF.

This clone was picked up one time. The chain carries TRBV9 and TRBJ2-2, with 7 nucleotides matching TRBD2. The CDR3 contains 16 residues. The junction had 10 bases not matched to a gene; V was cut back by 4 bases and J by 4 bases. Germline V gene sequence: CDR1 SGDLS, CDR2 YYNGEE. As DNA, the CDR3 is TGTGCCAGCAGCCCCCGGGCGGGAGTGAGCACCGGGGAGCTGTTTTTT. Protein: CASSPRAGVSTGELFF.

This clone showed up just once. The CDR3 loop is CAWSVTSGYEQYF. CDR3 in DNA: TGTGCCTGGAGTGTAACTAGCGGCTACGAGCAGTACTTC. This chain links TRBV30 with TRBJ2-7, with 8 nucleotides matching TRBD2. J lost 3 bases, V lost 0 bases, and 1 base had no gene match. From germline, CDR1 is GTSNPN and CDR2 SVGIG (reference sequence). This CDR3 comprises 13 residues.

This clone was found a few times. The CDR3 sequence is CSVLGTGLAGWSEQYF. CDR3 nucleotide sequence: TGCAGCGTTCTGGGGACAGGGCTAGCGGGATGGAGCGAGCAGTACTTC. This chain uses TRBV29-1 with TRBJ2-7; tentatively, D is TRBD1 or TRBD2 (9 bases each). The length of the CDR3 is 16 residues. With 5 bases removed from V and 6 bases from J, the gap between germline ends came to 26 bases. CDR1 and CDR2 from the germline V gene are SQVTM and ANQGSEA.

This rearrangement joins TRBV4-3 to TRBJ2-7; 7 nucleotides line up with TRBD1. Germline-derived CDR1 and CDR2 are LGHNA and YSLEER. This CDR3 spans 15 amino acids. Trimming took 1 base from V and 1 from J; bases not matched to a gene: 4. The CDR3 reads CASSQGTGGSYEQYF. In nucleotides, the CDR3 is TGCGCCAGCAGCCAAGGGACAGGCGGTTCCTACGAGCAGTACTTC.

This sequence joins TRBV28 and TRBJ2-7; 7 nucleotides line up with TRBD1. Unmatched junction bases numbered 11, after V lost 6 bases and J lost 6 bases. Germline-derived CDR1 and CDR2 are MDHEN and SYDVKM. The CDR3 has 14 amino acids. CDR3 region: CASSLLEQGSEQYF. CDR3 nucleotide sequence: TGTGCCAGCAGCTTACTAGAACAGGGGAGCGAGCAGTACTTC.

A single count supports this clone. This sequence joins TRBV5-1 and TRBJ2-2; D might be TRBD1 or TRBD2, each matching 6 bases. The V gene's germline CDR1 is SGHRS and CDR2 YFSETQ. Trimming took 5 bases from V and 3 from J, leaving 20 bases between them. The CDR3 is 17 residues long. The CDR3 sequence: CASRDEGEAPYTGELFF. Here the CDR3 DNA reads TGCGCCAGCAGAGACGAGGGGGAGGCCCCCTACACCGGGGAGCTGTTTTTT.

This clone is a singleton in its sample. The rearrangement uses TRBV6-6 and TRBJ1-1; 8 bases line up with TRBD1. Losses at the gene ends were 6 bases for V and 6 bases for J; bases not matched to a gene: 9. The CDR3 consists of 14 residues. CDR1 is MNHNY and CDR2 is SVGAGI in the germline V gene (reference sequence). CDR3 region: CASRPDRVWSEAFF. Written as DNA, the CDR3 is TGTGCCAGCAGACCGGACAGGGTTTGGTCTGAAGCTTTCTTT.

This chain links TRBV15 with TRBJ2-3; 14 nucleotides agree with TRBD2. CDR1 LNHNV and CDR2 YYDKDF come from the germline V gene (reference sequence). Trimming took 5 bases from V and 3 from J; bases not matched to a gene: 4. This CDR3 is 16 amino acids long. For the CDR3, the DNA is TGTGCCACCAGCGCCCGACTAGCGGGAGGGACAGATACGCAGTATTTT. Its translation is CATSARLAGGTDTQYF. Supplemented by reference TRBV15 and TRBJ2-3, the full variable domain reads DAMVIQNPRYQVTQFGKPVTLSCSQTLNHNVMYWYQQKSSQAPKLLFHYYDKDFNNEADTPDNFQSRRPNTSFCFLDIRSPGLGDTAMYLCATSARLAGGTDTQYFGPGTRLTVL.

The gene calls are TRBV7-6 and TRBJ2-1; unclear D gene. The germline V gene has CDR1 SGHVS and CDR2 FNYEAQ. The germline V and J ends were trimmed by 4 bases and 9 bases, with 22 bases remaining between them. The CDR3 consists of 16 residues. CDR3 nucleotide sequence: TGTGCCAGCAGCTCAAACCCTGGCCGCGCAGCGACTGAGCAGTTCTTC. This gives the protein CASSSNPGRAATEQFF.

J is TRBJ2-3 and V is TRBV2, with 7 bases fitting TRBD1. This CDR3 is 15 amino acids long. V gave up 3 bases and J gave up 0 bases; unmatched junction bases: 3. CDR1 is SNHLY and CDR2 is FYNNEI in the germline V gene. The CDR3 here is CASSDDRASTDTQYF. Here the CDR3 DNA reads TGTGCCAGCAGTGACGACAGGGCCAGCACAGATACGCAGTATTTT.

This clone appeared once. The chain couples TRBV10-3 to TRBJ1-1, with 9 nucleotides matching TRBD1. The CDR3 contains 13 residues. The junction had 4 bases not matched to a gene; V was cut back by 6 bases and J by 5 bases. CDR1 ENHRY and CDR2 SYGVKD come from the germline V gene. The CDR3 DNA reads as TGTGCCATCAGCACAGGGGGCGTGACTGAAGCTTTCTTT. Translation: CAISTGGVTEAFF.

The gene calls are TRBV6-5 and TRBJ2-7; D may be TRBD1 (6 bases). The CDR3 sequence is 15 residues long. Germline V lookup: CDR1 MNHEY, CDR2 SVGAGI. Trimming left V 6 bases short and J 0 bases short, with 15 bases between. CDR3 protein: CASRADRQSSYEQYF. The CDR3 nucleotides are TGTGCCAGCAGAGCAGACAGGCAGAGCTCCTACGAGCAGTACTTC.

The rearrangement uses TRBV6-1 and TRBJ2-1, with D unclear. This CDR3 is 12 amino acids long. Germline CDR1 and CDR2: MNHNS and SASEGT. V dropped 7 bases and J dropped 8 bases, with 12 bases sitting between them. The CDR3 coding sequence is TGTGCCAGCAACCTTTGGGGTTATGAGCAGTTCTTC. It yields the protein CASNLWGYEQFF.

The CDR3 is CASSYYDGYTF. Here the CDR3 DNA reads TGTGCCAGCAGCTATTACGATGGCTACACCTTC. This chain links TRBV5-5 with TRBJ1-2; D is ambiguous. V dropped 3 bases and J dropped 6 bases, with 6 bases sitting between them. The CDR3 is made up of 11 amino acids. CDR1 and CDR2 (germline): SGHKS, YYEKEE (reference sequence).

The rearrangement links TRBV14 to TRBJ1-1; no reliable D call. CDR1 and CDR2 from the germline V gene are SGHDN and FVKESK. V shed 7 bases and J shed 0 bases, with 18 bases lying between them. The CDR3 totals 16 residues. As DNA, the CDR3 is TGTGCCAGCACCCCCGAAGAGGGCAGTTTGAACACTGAAGCTTTCTTT. It translates to CASTPEEGSLNTEAFF.

The chain is built from TRBV6-5 and TRBJ1-3; D may be TRBD1 (5 bases). The CDR3 is 15 amino acids. Germline CDR1 MNHEY, CDR2 SVGAGI. V gave up 7 bases and J gave up 3 bases, with 16 bases separating them. The CDR3, as DNA: TGTGCCAGCATCGAGCAGGGTGGATTTGGAAACACCATATATTTT. Translating it yields CASIEQGGFGNTIYF.

This chain links TRBV5-1 with TRBJ2-1, with 9 nucleotides matching TRBD2. The CDR3 is made up of 14 amino acids. Germline V lookup: CDR1 SGHRS, CDR2 YFSETQ. Trimming at V came to 4 bases and at J to 10 bases, leaving 9 bases not matched to a gene. In DNA form, the CDR3 reads TGCGCCAGCAGCCCCGGACTAGCGTCAGGAGAGCAGTTCTTC. Protein product: CASSPGLASGEQFF.